Listed below are T cell receptor beta chains from one sample, sequenced in a study of regulatory T cells in long-lasting Graves disease. TCRdb re-derived calls from the multiplex PCR reads in MiXCR, one entry per CDR3 protein. The sample holds around 430,000 distinct CDR3 sequences, around a fifth seen once. Specimen: peripheral blood mononuclear cells (PBMCs), collected when the disease was refractory, from a patient treated with antithyroid drugs. The receptors shown here come from a female donor with Graves disease. Each CDR3 is given with its conserved first and last residue. The order of the fields is J gene, V gene, clone size, D gene, CDR3 DNA, CDR3 protein. A D gene is named only where the DNA matches it firmly. Clone size is not always given. Where it is, it says once, few, many or a class for expanded clones.

TRBJ2-3 | TRBV2 | - | TRBD2 | TGTGCCAGCAGACGGCTAGCGGGCCCCACAGATACGCAGTATTTT | CASRRLAGPTDTQYF
TRBJ1-1 | TRBV18 | - | - | TGTGCCAGCTCGAGGGGTGAAATGGTCCAAGCTTTCTTT | CASSRGEMVQAFF
TRBJ2-1 | TRBV5-1 | - | - | TGCGCCAGCAGGGGGCGAGGGTTTGAGCAGTTCTTC | CASRGRGFEQFF
TRBJ2-2 | TRBV28 | many | - | TGTGCCAGCAGTTTAGTCCAGACCGGGGAGCTGTTTTTT | CASSLVQTGELFF
TRBJ1-2 | TRBV12-3/TRBV12-4 | many | TRBD1 | TGTGCCAGCAGTTCTAGACAGGGGGCTACCACCTTC | CASSSRQGATTF
TRBJ2-7 | TRBV27 | - | - | TGTGCCAGCAGTCCAACGATGGGCGTCGAGCAGTACTTC | CASSPTMGVEQYF
TRBJ1-1 | TRBV28 | many | - | TGTGCCAGCAGCCAAATTCCGAACACTGAAGCTTTCTTT | CASSQIPNTEAFF
TRBJ2-2 | TRBV10-3 | few | - | TGTGCCATCAGTGAGCAGGGGACCGGGGAGCTGTTTTTT | CAISEQGTGELFF
TRBJ1-2 | TRBV7-9 | - | - | TGTGCCAGCAGCTTAGCTCTCAGGGATGGCTACACCTTC | CASSLALRDGYTF
TRBJ2-2 | TRBV7-3 | many | - | TGTGCCAGCAGCTTAACCCCCGGGGAGCTGTTTTTT | CASSLTPGELFF
TRBJ2-7 | TRBV15 | many | TRBD1 | TGTGCCACCAGCAGTCCCAGGACAGGGGGTGACGAGCAGTACTTC | CATSSPRTGGDEQYF
TRBJ2-2 | TRBV29-1 | many | - | TGCAGCGTGGGTACCATGACCCCCGGGGAGCTGTTTTTT | CSVGTMTPGELFF
TRBJ1-2 | TRBV7-2 | many | TRBD1 | TGTGCCAGCAGCTTTGAGGGACAGGAGGCTAACTATGGCTACACCTTC | CASSFEGQEANYGYTF
TRBJ2-5 | TRBV20-1 | many | - | TGCAGTGCTAGAGGTGGTGGGCGGGAGACCCAGTACTTC | CSARGGGRETQYF
TRBJ2-5 | TRBV28 | many | TRBD2 | TGTGCCAGCAGTTTATTCACCCCACTAGCGGGGGTGGAGACCCAGTACTTC | CASSLFTPLAGVETQYF
TRBJ1-1 | TRBV6-5 | - | - | TGTGCCAGCAGTTACTCGGGGGGTTTGGCTTTCTTT | CASSYSGGLAFF
TRBJ2-6 | TRBV27 | many | TRBD1 | TGTGCCAGCAGCCCGGGACAGCCAGGGGCCAACGTCCTGACTTTC | CASSPGQPGANVLTF
TRBJ2-7 | TRBV12-3/TRBV12-4 | many | TRBD1 | TGTGCCAGCAGCGGGACAGGGGGCCCAACCTACGAGCAGTACTTC | CASSGTGGPTYEQYF
TRBJ1-2 | TRBV28 | - | - | TGTGCCAGCAGTTTACCGATTGAGGGATATGGCTACACCTTC | CASSLPIEGYGYTF
TRBJ1-2 | TRBV28 | many | - | TGTGCCAGCAGTTGGACCGGCTATGGCTACACCTTC | CASSWTGYGYTF
TRBJ1-3 | TRBV7-9 | - | - | TGTGCCAGCAGCTTACAGGACCCATCTGGAAACACCATATATTTT | CASSLQDPSGNTIYF
TRBJ1-6 | TRBV20-1 | many | - | TGCAGTGCTAGAGGCCCCGGGGGGCGAGGGTCACCCCTCCACTTT | CSARGPGGRGSPLHF
TRBJ1-1 | TRBV20-1 | once | - | TGCAGTGCTAAAATCGGGGGACTAGATACTGAAGCTTTCTTT | CSAKIGGLDTEAFF
TRBJ2-2 | TRBV30 | - | - | TGTGCCTGGAGTACCGGGGAGCTGTTTTTT | CAWSTGELFF
TRBJ1-3 | TRBV3-1 | few | - | TGTGCCAGCAGCCACTCGACTGGCGGAAACACCATATATTTT | CASSHSTGGNTIYF
TRBJ2-5 | TRBV24-1 | many | TRBD1 | TGTGCCACCAGTGAACAACGACAGGGGTCGGAGACCCAGTACTTC | CATSEQRQGSETQYF
TRBJ2-7 | TRBV4-2 | few | TRBD1 | TGTGCCAGCAGCCAAGAAGGCGGACAGGTCCAAGACGAGCAGTACTTC | CASSQEGGQVQDEQYF
TRBJ1-5 | TRBV6-1 | - | - | TGTGCCAGCACCCGGGGGCGAGGCAATCAGCCCCAGCATTTT | CASTRGRGNQPQHF
TRBJ2-7 | TRBV6-2/TRBV6-3 | many | - | TGTGCCAGCAGTTACGAGCGTCCCTCCTACGAGCAGTACTTC | CASSYERPSYEQYF
TRBJ2-7 | TRBV7-9 | few | TRBD1 | TGTGCCAGCAGCTTAGGACAGGGGAACGAGCAGTACTTC | CASSLGQGNEQYF
TRBJ2-2 | TRBV7-9 | - | - | TGTGCCAGCAGGAAACTAAGTAGGCCCGGGGAGCTGTTTTTT | CASRKLSRPGELFF
TRBJ2-7 | TRBV2 | many | - | TGTGCCAGCAGTGAAAACAGGGTCCCCTTCTACGAGCAGTACTTC | CASSENRVPFYEQYF
TRBJ1-6 | TRBV7-2 | many | TRBD1 | TGTGCCAGCAGCGGACAGGGGGCCGCAAATTCACCCCTCCACTTT | CASSGQGAANSPLHF
TRBJ1-1 | TRBV2 | many | - | TGTGCCAGCAGTGAAACGGCCGCCATCATTTTGGGTACTGAAGCTTTCTTT | CASSETAAIILGTEAFF